What follows are 14 T cell receptor beta chains derived from one specimen sequenced in a study of T cells in Graves' hyperthyroidism and ophthalmopathy. Authors of the study amplified TCR beta CDR3 regions from RNA transcripts. During a first-round RT-PCR of the TCR CDR3, the HTBI primer set was used. TCRdb ran MiXCR on the multiplex PCR reads and lists one entry per CDR3 protein. This sample yields 400,000 to 500,000 distinct CDR3 sequences, of which over 13% are seen a single time; around 17% belongs to the top ten. The source material was blood. Source of these receptors: a woman between 18 and 29 years old with Graves' hyperthyroidism.

On this clonotype itself: One end of the junction is discordant with germline, which a read error may explain. This rearrangement joins TRBV7-3 to TRBJ2-3, with TRBD2 matching 13 bases. Germline V gives CDR1 SGHTA, CDR2 FQGTGA. This CDR3 has 19 amino acids. The CDR3, as DNA: TGTGCCAGCGGCTTAAGGGGACTAGCGGGATGCGCCAGCACAGATACGCAGTATTTT. Translated: CASGLRGLAGCASTDTQYF.

This sequence joins TRBV29-1 and TRBJ2-2; D could derive from TRBD1 or TRBD2 (5 bases each). The germline CDR1 and CDR2 sequences are SQVTM and ANQGSEA. V lost 8 bases and J 7 bases, leaving 14 bases between the germline ends. The CDR3 contains 12 residues. CDR3 bases: TGCAGCCTAGAGGAGGACATCGGGGAGCTGTTTTTT. Translation: CSLEEDIGELFF.

In this sample, this clonotype turned up many times. The genes are TRBV11-2 and TRBJ2-3, with D possibly being TRBD2 (5 bases). There are 15 residues in the CDR3. CDR1 is SGHAT and CDR2 is FQNNGV in the germline V gene. The V and J ends lost 1 base and 5 bases respectively, with 13 bases between them. The DNA of the CDR3 is TGTGCCAGCAGCTTAGCGGGTGTGGCGGGAGATACGCAGTATTTT. This translates into CASSLAGVAGDTQYF.

There are a few counts of this clonotype. This chain links TRBV9 with TRBJ2-5; possibly TRBD1 for D (6 bases). Trimming left V 4 bases short and J 7 bases short, with 20 bases between. This CDR3 contains 15 residues. The germline CDR1 and CDR2 sequences are SGDLS and YYNGEE. In nucleotides, the CDR3 is TGTGCCAGCAGCCTTAGACAGGAGCGAATTGGGACCCAGTACTTC. It encodes CASSLRQERIGTQYF.

The table lists this clonotype with many counts. This CDR3 is CAIRPGTGSNSPLHF. In DNA form, the CDR3 reads TGTGCCATCCGTCCCGGGACAGGGAGTAATTCACCCCTCCACTTT. The V and J genes are TRBV10-3 and TRBJ1-6; 9 nucleotides agree with TRBD1. Germline V gene lookup returns CDR1 ENHRY and CDR2 SYGVKD. Trimming at V came to 8 bases and at J to 6 bases, leaving 8 bases not matched to a gene. The CDR3 loop spans 15 amino acids.

This clonotype was detected ten times or more. The chain has TRBV24-1 and TRBJ2-3, with a possible D match to TRBD2 (6 bases). Germline CDR1 and CDR2: KGHDR and SFDVKD. The CDR3 covers 16 residues. Trimming cost V 5 bases and J 3 bases, with 17 bases left between them. The CDR3 DNA sequence: TGTGCCACCAGTGGCGGGACCCCCGGGCAGACAGATACGCAGTATTTT. It codes for CATSGGTPGQTDTQYF.

This clonotype has only a few counts. The rearrangement uses TRBV6-1 and TRBJ1-2; the D gene is possibly TRBD1 (5 bases). The CDR3 is 14 amino acids. The V and J ends lost 1 base and 4 bases respectively, with 10 bases between them. CDR1 MNHNS and CDR2 SASEGT come from the germline V gene. The CDR3 DNA reads as TGTGCCAGCAGTGAAGTTGGGGGAGGCTATGGCTACACCTTC. Encoded protein: CASSEVGGGYGYTF.

This clonotype was found many times. The genes are TRBV11-2 and TRBJ1-2, with D uncertain. Trimming shortened V by 0 bases and J by 5 bases, and 4 bases separated the two germline ends. This CDR3 is built from 12 residues. Per the germline V gene, CDR1 is SGHAT and CDR2 is FQNNGV. CDR3 coding DNA: TGTGCCAGCAGCTTAGAGGGTTATGGCTACACCTTC. It specifies CASSLEGYGYTF.

The genes are TRBV5-1 and TRBJ2-4; 10 bases line up with TRBD2. CDR1 SGHRS and CDR2 YFSETQ come from the germline V gene. CDR3 length: 15 amino acids. After removal of 4 bases from V and 3 bases from J, the junction contained 4 bases not matched to a gene. CDR3 nucleotides: TGCGCCAGCAGCGCACTAGCGGGGAACAAAAACATTCAGTACTTC. Protein sequence: CASSALAGNKNIQYF.

This rearrangement joins TRBV15 to TRBJ2-3; D not resolved. The CDR3 has 14 amino acids. Trimming stripped 1 base from V and 2 bases from J, with 7 bases between. Germline loops: CDR1 LNHNV, CDR2 YYDKDF (reference sequence). This CDR3 reads CATSRGLFTDTQYF. CDR3 nucleotides: TGTGCCACCAGCAGAGGACTTTTCACAGATACGCAGTATTTT.

This clonotype was observed once. The genes are TRBV6-5 and TRBJ2-7, with 9 positions matching TRBD2. The germline CDR1 and CDR2 sequences are MNHEY and SVGAGI. V shed 4 bases, J shed 6 bases, and the junction held 13 bases outside the gene matches. CDR3 length: 16 residues. In DNA form, the CDR3 reads TGTGCCAGCAGTTTCCCCTTACAGCGGGAGGAACTCGAGCAGTACTTC. Encoded protein: CASSFPLQREELEQYF.

DNA of the CDR3: TGCGCCAGCAGCCAAGGGGGCGACGATAACTATGGCTACACCTTC. It is translated as CASSQGGDDNYGYTF. The V gene is TRBV4-1, the J gene TRBJ1-2, with D maybe TRBD1 (5 bases). Between the trimmed V and J ends, which lost 1 base and 1 base, there was a span of 10 bases. Per germline, CDR1 MGHRA and CDR2 YSYEKL. CDR3 size: 15 residues.

In its sample, this clonotype was seen many times. The chain couples TRBV20-1 to TRBJ2-7, with D uncertain. The V and J ends lost 0 bases and 0 bases respectively, with 6 bases between them. The V gene's germline CDR1 is DFQATT and CDR2 SNEGSKA (reference sequence). The CDR3 runs to 13 residues. The CDR3 DNA follows: TGCAGTGCTAGAGATCTGGGCTCCTACGAGCAGTACGTC. Protein product: CSARDLGSYEQYV.

At least ten counts were recorded for this clonotype. J is TRBJ2-7 and V is TRBV28; 9 positions match TRBD1. This CDR3 has 14 amino acids. CDR1 and CDR2 (germline): MDHEN, SYDVKM. Losses at the gene ends were 7 bases for V and 4 bases for J; bases not matched to a gene: 8. For the CDR3, the DNA is TGTGCCAGCACACCCGGGACAGGGAGATACGAGCAGTACGTC. It translates to CASTPGTGRYEQYV.